This T cell receptor beta chain is drawn from a study of T cells in Graves' hyperthyroidism and ophthalmopathy. Using RNA transcripts as the source, TCR beta CDR3 regions were amplified. The HTBI primer set served for first-round RT-PCR of the TCR CDR3. Each CDR3 protein is one row after TCRdb ran MiXCR on the multiplex PCR reads. The table records approximately 400,000 distinct CDR3 sequences, around a sixth of them present only once. CDR1 and CDR2 (germline): SGHDT, YYEEEE. The CDR3 is made up of 14 amino acids. The V gene lost 4 bases and the J gene lost 7 bases, with 15 bases spanning the gap. The study enrolled patients aged 18 to 65 with newly diagnosed hyperthyroidism of under 2 months' duration. A sample of blood taken at first hyperthyroidism diagnosis preceded any ophthalmopathy symptoms.

The V gene is TRBV5-6, the J gene TRBJ2-1; D may be TRBD2 (6 bases). The TCR originated in a young woman with Graves' hyperthyroidism that later progressed to Graves' ophthalmopathy. The sample comprised blood. CDR3 amino acids: CASSLRVGRNEQFF. The CDR3 DNA is TGTGCCAGCAGCCTCAGGGTTGGGAGGAATGAGCAGTTCTTC.